Sequencing of this T cell receptor beta chain was carried out in a study of tumor and adjacent non-tumor tissue in lung cancer. Across the whole study: Patients were aged about 30 to 76, ten or so men and 4 to 6 women, stage I to III. Study-wide findings and caveats: Patients with more diverse tumor TCRs had worse survival. Tumor repertoires had a smaller top 100 clone share than normal lung.

Three rounds of nested PCR, following a modified ARM-PCR protocol, produced the TCRbeta library. TCRdb re-called the multiplex PCR reads with MiXCR, one entry per CDR3 protein. The table has 90,000 to 120,000 distinct CDR3 sequences, 55% to 65% seen once. The template was RNA from unsorted bulk tissue. This non-tumor lung sample came from over 3 cm beyond the tumor edge. For this clonotype: The antigen is not known.

This CDR3 region has 11 residues. The germline V gene has CDR1 SGHAT and CDR2 FQNNGV. The V end was cut by 4 bases, the J end by 6 bases, with 6 bases between. The material sequenced was distant non-tumor lung tissue. The clonotype comes from a man aged 25 to 40 with non-small cell lung cancer. The genes are TRBV11-2 and TRBJ1-2; D unclear. Here the CDR3 reads CASSSRHGYTF. DNA for the CDR3: TGTGCCAGCAGCTCTCGTCATGGCTACACCTTC. The full variable domain, completed using reference TRBV11-2 and TRBJ1-2, is EAGVAQSPRYKIIEKRQSVAFWCNPISGHATLYWYQQILGQGPKLLIQFQNNGVVDDSQLPKDRFSAERLKGVDSTLKIQPAKLEDSAVYLCASSSRHGYTFGSGTRLTVV.